This T cell receptor (beta chain) was identified in a study of CD8 T cells in Susac syndrome. Reverse transcription of about 0.45 to 1 ug RNA used random hexamers. TCRdb fed the immunoSEQ multiplex PCR reads into MiXCR, producing one record per CDR3 protein. The table lists some 300,000 distinct CDR3 sequences, approximately 91% of them singletons. This CDR3 comprises 14 residues. The V gene's germline CDR1 is LGHNA and CDR2 YSLEER. V lost 1 base to trimming and J lost 2 bases, with 9 bases between them. This chain links TRBV4-3 with TRBJ2-7, with D possibly being TRBD2 (5 bases). The sequencing input was CD8+ T cells from PBMCs. The clonotype was recovered from a human donor with multiple sclerosis. Here the CDR3 reads CASSQGPLAYEQYF. The CDR3 DNA is TGCGCCAGCAGCCAAGGCCCACTAGCCTACGAGCAGTACTTC.